One sample yielded the 14 T cell receptor beta chains listed below, sequenced in a study of response to subunit inactivated influenza vaccine. Via MiXCR, TCRdb re-called the RT-PCR reads, giving one row per CDR3 protein. This sample has more than 700,000 distinct CDR3 sequences, with 21% found just once. The sample here was PBMCs from blood, taken more than 4 days after vaccination. The receptors shown here come from a man aged 50-59 years who received an inactivated influenza vaccine.

This clonotype turned up a few times. The chain joins TRBV4-2 to TRBJ1-2; 9 nucleotides align to TRBD1. The CDR3 is 15 amino acids. V was pared by 3 bases and J by 7 bases, with 9 bases of the junction left unmatched. Germline V gives CDR1 LGHNA, CDR2 YNFKEQ. The CDR3 coding sequence is TGTGCCAGCAGCCAGAGAGACGGGACAGGGTTTGGCTACACCTTC. This sequence encodes CASSQRDGTGFGYTF.

The DNA of the CDR3 is TGTGCCAGCACCGGGACACCTTTCACCGGGGAGCTGTTTTTT. It codes for CASTGTPFTGELFF. The chain employs TRBV7-2 and TRBJ2-2, with a possible D match to TRBD1 (6 bases). The CDR3 spans 14 residues. Germline V lookup: CDR1 SGHTA, CDR2 FQGNSA. V lost 7 bases and J 4 bases, leaving 13 bases between the germline ends.

The chain carries TRBV7-9 and TRBJ2-3; D is undetermined. The CDR3 runs to 13 residues. The germline CDR1 and CDR2 sequences are SEHNR and FQNEAQ (reference sequence). Trimming pared 11 bases from V and 3 bases from J, leaving 15 bases between. The CDR3 region is CASQIGLTDTQYF. The CDR3 DNA reads TGTGCCTCCCAGATTGGATTAACAGATACGCAGTATTTT. The full variable domain, its missing parts supplied by reference TRBV7-9 and TRBJ2-3, is DTGVSQNPRHKITKRGQNVTFRCDPISEHNRLYWYRQTLGQGPEFLTYFQNEAQLEKSRLLSDRFSAERPKGSFSTLEIQRTEQGDSAMYLCASQIGLTDTQYFGPGTRLTVL.

The V call is TRBV5-1, the J call TRBJ2-7; 8 bases map to TRBD2. V lost 0 bases, J lost 2 bases, and 10 bases stayed unmatched. This CDR3 has 17 amino acids. Per germline, CDR1 SGHRS and CDR2 YFSETQ. The CDR3 bases are TGCGCCAGCAGCTTGGGAAAAAGCGGGAGCAACGCCTACGAGCAGTACTTC. Its translation is CASSLGKSGSNAYEQYF.

This clonotype was detected a few times. The V and J genes are TRBV4-3 and TRBJ2-5; D is ambiguous. The germline V gene has CDR1 LGHNA and CDR2 YSLEER. Trimming took off 2 bases at V and 2 bases at J, with 12 bases between the two ends. This CDR3 region has 15 residues. DNA for the CDR3: TGCGCCAGCAGCCAAACCCCGGCCGCACAAGAGACCCAGTACTTC. It yields the protein CASSQTPAAQETQYF.

V gene TRBV5-5 combines with J gene TRBJ2-1; 7 nucleotides agree with TRBD1. Germline trimming cut 1 base from V and 4 bases from J; bases unmatched to any gene: 8. The CDR3 spans 16 residues. CDR1 and CDR2 from the germline V gene are SGHKS and YYEKEE (reference sequence). The CDR3 DNA follows: TGTGCCAGCAGCTTGTACACCGGGACAGAATACAATGAGCAGTTCTTC. Protein: CASSLYTGTEYNEQFF.

V gene TRBV2 combines with J gene TRBJ2-7; perhaps TRBD2 as D (6 bases). There are 13 residues in the CDR3. CDR1 and CDR2 from the germline V gene are SNHLY and FYNNEI. The V gene lost 8 bases and the J gene lost 2 bases, with 13 bases spanning the gap. The CDR3 DNA sequence: TGTGCCAGCGCCCCGCCGGGGGCCTACGAGCAGTACTTC. Translation: CASAPPGAYEQYF. Drawing the rest from reference TRBV2 and TRBJ2-7, the complete variable domain is EPEVTQTPSHQVTQMGQEVILRCVPISNHLYFYWYRQILGQKVEFLVSFYNNEISEKSEIFDDQFSVERPDGSNFTLKIRSTKLEDSAMYFCASAPPGAYEQYFGPGTRLTVT.

This clonotype turned up a few times. The chain joins TRBV20-1 to TRBJ2-1; no clear D. The CDR3 is 15 amino acids. CDR1 and CDR2 (germline): DFQATT, SNEGSKA (reference sequence). Trimming took off 3 bases at V and 0 bases at J, with 12 bases between the two ends. The CDR3 loop reads CSASGYQSSYNEQFF. The CDR3 DNA follows: TGCAGTGCTAGTGGATACCAGAGCTCCTACAATGAGCAGTTCTTC.

This clonotype turned up a few times. V usage is TRBV30 and J usage is TRBJ2-6; possibly TRBD1 for D (5 bases). Germline lookup yields CDR1 GTSNPN and CDR2 SVGIG (reference sequence). The germline V and J ends were trimmed by 4 bases and 4 bases, with 17 bases remaining between them. This CDR3 region has 16 residues. CDR3 loop: CAWNQAGSPGANVLTF. The CDR3 bases are TGTGCCTGGAACCAGGCAGGGTCACCGGGGGCCAACGTCCTGACTTTC.

The V call is TRBV15, the J call TRBJ1-5, with 8 bases that match TRBD1. The CDR3 runs to 15 residues. Germline assignment: CDR1 LNHNV and CDR2 YYDKDF (reference sequence). Trimming at V came to 0 bases and at J to 3 bases, leaving 1 base not matched to a gene. The CDR3 region has the DNA TGTGCCACCAGCAGAGACAGGGGGCCCAATCAGCCCCAGCATTTT. Protein sequence: CATSRDRGPNQPQHF. The variable domain in full, with the rest retrieved from reference TRBV15 and TRBJ1-5, is DAMVIQNPRYQVTQFGKPVTLSCSQTLNHNVMYWYQQKSSQAPKLLFHYYDKDFNNEADTPDNFQSRRPNTSFCFLDIRSPGLGDTAMYLCATSRDRGPNQPQHFGDGTRLSIL.

This clonotype was counted between two and nine times. The chain recombines TRBV20-1 with TRBJ1-6; 7 bases match TRBD1. The CDR3 extends over 15 amino acids. Germline V CDR1 and CDR2: DFQATT, SNEGSKA (reference sequence). Trimming cost V 1 base and J 8 bases; bases outside gene matches: 8. The CDR3 bases are TGCAGTGCTAGAGCGGCAGGGGGAAAAGATTCACCCCTCCACTTT. This codes for CSARAAGGKDSPLHF.

Only a few counts were recorded for this clonotype. CDR3 coding DNA: TGTGCCAGCAGCTTAGAAGGTTCAGCTAACTATGGCTACACCTTC. Protein: CASSLEGSANYGYTF. This rearrangement joins TRBV7-2 to TRBJ1-2; D gene ambiguous. The germline V gene has CDR1 SGHTA and CDR2 FQGNSA. CDR3 length: 15 amino acids. V lost 1 base and J 0 bases, leaving 9 bases between the germline ends.

V gene TRBV7-2 combines with J gene TRBJ2-5, with 12 bases identical to TRBD2. V lost 4 bases and J lost 1; bases outside the gene matches: 4. The CDR3 consists of 16 residues. Germline V lookup: CDR1 SGHTA, CDR2 FQGNSA. The CDR3, as DNA: TGTGCCAGCAGCTCGAGGACTAGCGGGGTCCAAGAGACCCAGTACTTC. This gives the protein CASSSRTSGVQETQYF.

This clonotype appeared once. The genes are TRBV6-2 or TRBV6-3 and TRBJ2-7; a weak D match, TRBD1 (5 bases). Trimming removed 2 bases from V and 2 bases from J, with 10 bases in between. Germline CDR1 MNHEY, CDR2 SVGEGT. The CDR3 runs to 14 residues. The CDR3 bases are TGTGCCAGCAGTTACCTGGGGCTAGCCTACGAGCAGTACTTC. Its translation: CASSYLGLAYEQYF.